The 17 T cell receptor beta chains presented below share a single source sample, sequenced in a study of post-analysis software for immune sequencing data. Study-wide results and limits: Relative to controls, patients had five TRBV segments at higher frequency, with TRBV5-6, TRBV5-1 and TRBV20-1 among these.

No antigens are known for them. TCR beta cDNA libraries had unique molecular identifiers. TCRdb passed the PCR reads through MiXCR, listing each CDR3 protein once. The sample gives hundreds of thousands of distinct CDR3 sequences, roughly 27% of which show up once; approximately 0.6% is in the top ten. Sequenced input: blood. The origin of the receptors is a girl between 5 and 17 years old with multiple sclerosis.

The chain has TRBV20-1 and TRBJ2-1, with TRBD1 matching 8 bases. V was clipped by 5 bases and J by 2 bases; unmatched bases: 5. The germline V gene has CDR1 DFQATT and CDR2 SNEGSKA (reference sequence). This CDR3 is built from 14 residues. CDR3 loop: CSADRGKAYNEQFF. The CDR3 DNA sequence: TGCAGTGCTGACAGGGGTAAGGCCTACAATGAGCAGTTCTTC.

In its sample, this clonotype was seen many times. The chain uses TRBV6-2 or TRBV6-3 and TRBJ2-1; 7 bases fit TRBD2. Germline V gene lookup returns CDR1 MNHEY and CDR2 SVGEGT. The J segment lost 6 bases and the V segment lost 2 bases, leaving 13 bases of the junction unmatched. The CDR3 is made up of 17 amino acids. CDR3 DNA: TGTGCCAGCAGTTACGCTGGAGGGAGCGGGAAGCGCAATGAGCAGTTCTTC. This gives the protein CASSYAGGSGKRNEQFF.

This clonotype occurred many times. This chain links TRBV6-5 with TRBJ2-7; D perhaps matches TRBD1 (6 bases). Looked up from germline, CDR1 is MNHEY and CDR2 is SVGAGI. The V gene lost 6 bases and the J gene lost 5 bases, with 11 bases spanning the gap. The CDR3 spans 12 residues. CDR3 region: CASSRTGNEQYF. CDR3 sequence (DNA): TGTGCCAGCAGCCGAACAGGGAACGAGCAGTACTTC.

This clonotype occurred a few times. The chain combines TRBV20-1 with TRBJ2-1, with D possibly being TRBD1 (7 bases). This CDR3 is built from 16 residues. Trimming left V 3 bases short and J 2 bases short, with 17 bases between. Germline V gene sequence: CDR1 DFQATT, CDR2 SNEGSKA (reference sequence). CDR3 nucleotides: TGCAGTGCTAGGCCGGTGACAGGGAGGCCCTACAATGAGCAGTTCTTC. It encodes CSARPVTGRPYNEQFF.

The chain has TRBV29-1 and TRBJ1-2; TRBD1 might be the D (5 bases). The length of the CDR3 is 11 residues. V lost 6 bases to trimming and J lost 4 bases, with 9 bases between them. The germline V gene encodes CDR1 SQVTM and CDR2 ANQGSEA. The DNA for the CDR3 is TGCAGCGTGACCGACAGCTATGGCTACACCTTC. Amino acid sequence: CSVTDSYGYTF.

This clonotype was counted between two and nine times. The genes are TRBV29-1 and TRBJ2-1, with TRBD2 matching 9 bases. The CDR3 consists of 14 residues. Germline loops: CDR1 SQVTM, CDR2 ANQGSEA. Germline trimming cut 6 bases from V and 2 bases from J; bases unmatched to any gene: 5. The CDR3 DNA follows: TGCAGCGTCCGACTAGCGGAGACCTACAATGAGCAGTTCTTC. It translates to CSVRLAETYNEQFF.

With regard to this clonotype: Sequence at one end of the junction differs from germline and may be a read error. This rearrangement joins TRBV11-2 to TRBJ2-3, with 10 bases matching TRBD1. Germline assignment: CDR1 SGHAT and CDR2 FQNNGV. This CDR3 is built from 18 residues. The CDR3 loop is CTSSFGTGATAGTDTQYF. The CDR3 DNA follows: TGTACCAGCAGCTTCGGGACAGGGGCGACTGCTGGCACAGATACGCAGTATTTT.

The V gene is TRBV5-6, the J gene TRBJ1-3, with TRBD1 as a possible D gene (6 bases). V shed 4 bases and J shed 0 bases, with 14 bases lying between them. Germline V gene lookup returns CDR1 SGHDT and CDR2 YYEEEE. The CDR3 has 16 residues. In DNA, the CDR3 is TGTGCCAGCAGCCCCTGGACAGTGAACTCTGGAAACACCATATATTTT. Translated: CASSPWTVNSGNTIYF.

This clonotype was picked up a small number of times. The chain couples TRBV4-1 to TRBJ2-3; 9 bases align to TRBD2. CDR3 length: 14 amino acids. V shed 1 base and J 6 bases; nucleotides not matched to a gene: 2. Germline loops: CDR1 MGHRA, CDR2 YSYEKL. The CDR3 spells CASSQGGLADTQYF. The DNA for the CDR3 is TGCGCCAGCAGCCAAGGGGGACTAGCCGATACGCAGTATTTT.

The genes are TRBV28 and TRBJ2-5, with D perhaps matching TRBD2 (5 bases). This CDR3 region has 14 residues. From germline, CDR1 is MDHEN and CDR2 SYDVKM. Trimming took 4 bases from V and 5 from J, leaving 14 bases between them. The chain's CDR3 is CASSYGVTGETQYF. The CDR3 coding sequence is TGTGCCAGCAGTTACGGGGTCACGGGGGAGACCCAGTACTTC. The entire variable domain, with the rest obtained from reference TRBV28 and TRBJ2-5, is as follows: DVKVTQSSRYLVKRTGEKVFLECVQDMDHENMFWYRQDPGLGLRLIYFSYDVKMKEKGDIPEGYSVSREKKERFSLILESASTNQTSMYLCASSYGVTGETQYFGPGTRLLVL.

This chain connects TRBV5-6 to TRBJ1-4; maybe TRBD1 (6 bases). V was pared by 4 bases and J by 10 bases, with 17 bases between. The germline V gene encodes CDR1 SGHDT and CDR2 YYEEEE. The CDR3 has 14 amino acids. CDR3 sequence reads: CASSKGTTAGKLFF. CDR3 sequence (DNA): TGTGCCAGCAGCAAGGGGACAACTGCCGGAAAACTGTTTTTT.

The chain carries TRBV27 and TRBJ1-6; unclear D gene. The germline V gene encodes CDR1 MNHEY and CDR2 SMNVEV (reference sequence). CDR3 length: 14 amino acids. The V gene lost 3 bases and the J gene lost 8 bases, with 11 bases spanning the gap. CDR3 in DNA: TGTGCCAGCAGTTTTTTGACCGTCGATTCACCCCTCCACTTT. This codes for CASSFLTVDSPLHF.

CDR3 sequence: CSARTGLAYEQYF. CDR3 nucleotide sequence: TGCAGTGCCCGGACGGGACTAGCCTACGAGCAGTACTTC. The V and J genes are TRBV20-1 and TRBJ2-7; 8 bases map to TRBD2. V shed 6 bases and J 2 bases; nucleotides not matched to a gene: 6. This CDR3 spans 13 amino acids. Germline V gene lookup returns CDR1 DFQATT and CDR2 SNEGSKA (reference sequence).

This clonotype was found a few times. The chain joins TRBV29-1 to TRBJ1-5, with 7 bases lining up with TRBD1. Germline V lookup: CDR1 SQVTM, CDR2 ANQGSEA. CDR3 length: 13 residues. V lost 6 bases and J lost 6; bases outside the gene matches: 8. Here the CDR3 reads CSVSGAGGQPQHF. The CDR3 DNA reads TGCAGCGTCTCGGGGGCAGGGGGTCAGCCCCAGCATTTT.

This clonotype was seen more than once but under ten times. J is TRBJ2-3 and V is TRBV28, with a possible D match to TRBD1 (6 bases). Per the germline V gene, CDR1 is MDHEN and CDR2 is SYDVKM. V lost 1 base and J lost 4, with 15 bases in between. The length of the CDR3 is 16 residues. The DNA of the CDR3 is TGTGCCAGCAGTTTATTCGCCTCTACAGGGTCAGATACGCAGTATTTT. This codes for CASSLFASTGSDTQYF.

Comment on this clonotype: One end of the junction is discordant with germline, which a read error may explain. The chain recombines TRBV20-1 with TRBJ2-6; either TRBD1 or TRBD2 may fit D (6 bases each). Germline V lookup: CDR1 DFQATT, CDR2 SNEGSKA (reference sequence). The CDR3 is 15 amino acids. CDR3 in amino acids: CSARDRNSGADVLTF. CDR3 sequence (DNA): TGCAGTGCTAGAGATCGGAACTCGGGGGCCGACGTCCTGACTTTC.

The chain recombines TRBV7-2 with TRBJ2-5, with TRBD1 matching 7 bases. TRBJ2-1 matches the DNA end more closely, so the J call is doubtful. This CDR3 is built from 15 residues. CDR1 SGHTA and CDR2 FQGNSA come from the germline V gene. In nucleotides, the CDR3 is TGTGCCAGCAGCATAAGACAGGGCCGGGGAGAGACCCAGTTCTTC. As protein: CASSIRQGRGETQFF.